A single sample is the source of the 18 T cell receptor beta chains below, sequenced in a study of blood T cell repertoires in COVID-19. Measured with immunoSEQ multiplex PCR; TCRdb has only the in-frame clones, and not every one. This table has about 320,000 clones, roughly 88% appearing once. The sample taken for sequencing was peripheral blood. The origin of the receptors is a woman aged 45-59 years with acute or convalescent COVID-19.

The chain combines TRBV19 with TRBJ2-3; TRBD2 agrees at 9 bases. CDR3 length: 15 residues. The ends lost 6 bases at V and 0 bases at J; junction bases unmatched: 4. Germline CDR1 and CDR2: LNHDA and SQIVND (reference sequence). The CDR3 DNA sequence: TGTGCCAGTAGAGTAGCGGGAGCTAGCACAGATACGCAGTATTTT. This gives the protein CASRVAGASTDTQYF.

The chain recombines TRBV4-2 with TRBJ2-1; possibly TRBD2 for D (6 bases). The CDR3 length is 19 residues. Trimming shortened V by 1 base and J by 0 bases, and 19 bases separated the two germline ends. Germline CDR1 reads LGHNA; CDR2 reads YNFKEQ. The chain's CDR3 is CASSQVLFLSGSSYNEQFF. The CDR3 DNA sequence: TGTGCCAGCAGCCAAGTCTTATTCCTTAGCGGAAGCTCCTACAATGAGCAGTTCTTC.

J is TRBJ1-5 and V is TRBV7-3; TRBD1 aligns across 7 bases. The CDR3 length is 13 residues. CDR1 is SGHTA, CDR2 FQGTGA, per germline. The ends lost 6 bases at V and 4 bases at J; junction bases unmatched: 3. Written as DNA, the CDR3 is TGTGCCAGCAGTACAGGGGCGAATCAGCCCCAGCATTTT. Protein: CASSTGANQPQHF.

CDR3 in DNA: TGTGCCATCAGTGAGGACAGAAACAATGAGCAGTTCTTC. Translated, it gives CAISEDRNNEQFF. The V and J genes are TRBV10-3 and TRBJ2-1; D is perhaps TRBD1 (5 bases). Germline loops: CDR1 ENHRY, CDR2 SYGVKD. V lost 2 bases and J 5 bases, leaving 7 bases between the germline ends. The CDR3 runs to 13 residues.

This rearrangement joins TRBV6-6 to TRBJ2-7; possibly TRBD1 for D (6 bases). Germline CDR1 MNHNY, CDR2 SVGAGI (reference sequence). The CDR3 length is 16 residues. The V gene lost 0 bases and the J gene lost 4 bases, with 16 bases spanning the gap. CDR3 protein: CASSYSDRSRSYEQYF. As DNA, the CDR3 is TGTGCCAGCAGTTACTCCGACAGGTCCCGCTCTTACGAGCAGTACTTC.

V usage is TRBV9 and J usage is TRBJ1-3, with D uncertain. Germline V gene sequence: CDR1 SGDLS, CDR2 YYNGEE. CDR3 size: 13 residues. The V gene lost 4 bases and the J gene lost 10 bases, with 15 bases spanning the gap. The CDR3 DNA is TGTGCCAGCAGCTTGACAATAACGGCGACCATATATTTT. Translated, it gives CASSLTITATIYF.

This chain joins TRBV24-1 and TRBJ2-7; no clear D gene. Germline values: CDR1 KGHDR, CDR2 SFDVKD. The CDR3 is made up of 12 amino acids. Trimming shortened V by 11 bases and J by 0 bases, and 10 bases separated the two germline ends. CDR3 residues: CAIESSSYEQYF. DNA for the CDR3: TGTGCCATCGAATCGAGCTCCTACGAGCAGTACTTC.

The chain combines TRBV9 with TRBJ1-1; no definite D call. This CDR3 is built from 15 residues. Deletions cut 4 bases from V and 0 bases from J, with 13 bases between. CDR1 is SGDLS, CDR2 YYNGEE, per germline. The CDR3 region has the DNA TGTGCCAGCAGCCGCGATTACAGTTTGAACACTGAAGCTTTCTTT. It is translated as CASSRDYSLNTEAFF.

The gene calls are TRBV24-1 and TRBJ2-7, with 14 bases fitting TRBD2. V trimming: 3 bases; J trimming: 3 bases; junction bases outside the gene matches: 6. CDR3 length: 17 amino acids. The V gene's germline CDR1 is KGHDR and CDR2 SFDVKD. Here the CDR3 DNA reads TGTGCCACCAGTGATGCCGGGACTAGCGGGAGAATCTACGAGCAGTACTTC. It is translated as CATSDAGTSGRIYEQYF.

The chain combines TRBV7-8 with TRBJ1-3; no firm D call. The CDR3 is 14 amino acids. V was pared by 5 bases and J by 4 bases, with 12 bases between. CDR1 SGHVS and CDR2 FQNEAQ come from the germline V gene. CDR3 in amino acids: CASSPRGSGNTIYF. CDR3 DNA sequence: TGTGCCAGCAGCCCCCGCGGGTCAGGAAACACCATATATTTT.

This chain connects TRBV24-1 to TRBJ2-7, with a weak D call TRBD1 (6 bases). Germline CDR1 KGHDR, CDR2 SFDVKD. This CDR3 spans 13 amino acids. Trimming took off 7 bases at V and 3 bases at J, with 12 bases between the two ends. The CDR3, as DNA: TGTGCCACCAGGGATGGGGACAACTACGAGCAGTACTTC. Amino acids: CATRDGDNYEQYF.

For the CDR3, the DNA is TGTGCCAACAAAGGGAGGGCCATCCCCTACGAGCAGTACTTC. Amino acid sequence: CANKGRAIPYEQYF. V gene TRBV19 combines with J gene TRBJ2-7, with 7 nucleotides matching TRBD2. There are 14 residues in the CDR3. Germline V gene sequence: CDR1 LNHDA, CDR2 SQIVND (reference sequence). With V trimmed by 10 bases and J by 2 bases, 11 bases remained unmatched.

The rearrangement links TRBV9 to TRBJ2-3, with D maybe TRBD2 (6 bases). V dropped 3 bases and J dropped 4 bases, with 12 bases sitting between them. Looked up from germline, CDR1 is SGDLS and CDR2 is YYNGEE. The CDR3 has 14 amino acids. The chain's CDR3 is CASSARLGPDTQYF. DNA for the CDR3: TGTGCCAGCAGCGCCCGACTAGGACCAGATACGCAGTATTTT.

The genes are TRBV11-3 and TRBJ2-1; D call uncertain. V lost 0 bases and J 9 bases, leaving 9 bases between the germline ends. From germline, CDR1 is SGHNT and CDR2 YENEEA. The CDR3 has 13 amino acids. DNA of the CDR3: TGTGCCAGCAGCTTAGACCCCCAGGTTGAGCAGTTCTTC. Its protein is CASSLDPQVEQFF.

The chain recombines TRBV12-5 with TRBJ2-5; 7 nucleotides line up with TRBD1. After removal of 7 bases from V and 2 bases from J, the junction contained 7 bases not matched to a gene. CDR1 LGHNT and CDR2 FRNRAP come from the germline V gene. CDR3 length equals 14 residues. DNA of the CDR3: TGTGCTAGTGCCCGGACAGGTCAACAAGAGACCCAGTACTTC. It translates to CASARTGQQETQYF.

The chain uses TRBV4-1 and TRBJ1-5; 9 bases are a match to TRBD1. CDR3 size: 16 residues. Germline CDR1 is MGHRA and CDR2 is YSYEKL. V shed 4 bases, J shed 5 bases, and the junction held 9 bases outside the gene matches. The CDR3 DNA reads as TGCGCCAGCAGCCGGGCGGACAGGGGCCAATATCAGCCCCAGCATTTT. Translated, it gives CASSRADRGQYQPQHF.

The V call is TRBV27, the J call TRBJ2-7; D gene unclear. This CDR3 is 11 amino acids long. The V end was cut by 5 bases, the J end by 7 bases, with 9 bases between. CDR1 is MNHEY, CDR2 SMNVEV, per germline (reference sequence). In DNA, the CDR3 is TGTGCCAGCAGTGACCTCAGGGAGCAGTACTTC. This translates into CASSDLREQYF.

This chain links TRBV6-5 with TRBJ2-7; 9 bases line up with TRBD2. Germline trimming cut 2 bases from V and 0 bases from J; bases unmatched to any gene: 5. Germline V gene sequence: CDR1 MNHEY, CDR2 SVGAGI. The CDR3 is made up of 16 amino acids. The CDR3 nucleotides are TGTGCCAGCAGTTACGTTCTAGCGGGATACTCCTACGAGCAGTACTTC. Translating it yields CASSYVLAGYSYEQYF.